This TCR beta chain was identified in a study of neurological immune-mediated disorders. The study's findings and limits: CDR3 amino acid sequences found in expanded clones were never shared across subjects, suggesting private repertoires in all groups.

This clonotype appeared many times. Antigen specificity is unknown. TCRdb re-called the 5' RACE reads with MiXCR, one entry per CDR3 protein. Altogether 25,000 to 30,000 distinct CDR3 sequences are present, under 7% being singletons, with the ten largest covering around 8.3%. The germline V gene has CDR1 DFQATT and CDR2 SNEGSKA (reference sequence). The V end lost 3 bases, the J end lost 4 bases, and 15 bases lay between the germline ends. CDR3 size: 14 residues. The TCR sequence derives from a woman in her 50s in good health. This chain joins TRBV20-1 and TRBJ2-5, with D possibly called TRBD1 or TRBD2 (5 bases each). Sequenced sample: PBMCs. In nucleotides, the CDR3 is TGCAGTGCTAGGTCGGAGGCGCAGGGAGAGACCCAGTACTTC. It encodes CSARSEAQGETQYF.